Listed below are T cell receptor beta chains from one sample, sequenced in a study of T-cell memory formation after mild COVID-19. A single record per CDR3 protein comes from TCRdb applying MiXCR to the 5' RACE reads. The table records approximately 250,000 distinct CDR3 sequences, 16% of them present only once. Sequences were obtained from PBMCs or a T cell subset sorted from them (not recorded which). These receptors originate from a man aged 18 to 30 who had mild COVID-19 (a few samples of this study predate the infection). Cell type and time point are not known. CDR3s include the opening cysteine and the closing phenylalanine or tryptophan. The order of the fields is D gene, clone size, J gene, V gene, CDR3 protein, CDR3 DNA. The D gene is left open where the match is weak. Clone size is not always given. Where it is, it says once, few, many or a class for expanded clones.

d_call: TRBD2; clone_size: .; j_call: TRBJ2-7; v_call: TRBV6-2/TRBV6-3; cdr3_aa: CASSSQRGAYEQYF; cdr3_nt: TGTGCCAGCAGTTCCCAGCGGGGGGCCTACGAGCAGTACTTC
d_call: TRBD2; clone_size: .; j_call: TRBJ2-5; v_call: TRBV7-2; cdr3_aa: CASSPAGRGGPPSETQYF; cdr3_nt: TGTGCCAGCAGCCCGGCAGGGCGGGGGGGCCCCCCCTCGGAGACCCAGTACTTC
d_call: .; clone_size: .; j_call: TRBJ1-6; v_call: TRBV9; cdr3_aa: CASSVGQYNSPLHF; cdr3_nt: TGTGCCAGCAGCGTAGGGCAGTATAATTCACCCCTCCACTTT
d_call: .; clone_size: few; j_call: TRBJ1-1; v_call: TRBV7-9; cdr3_aa: CASSLGGGAGTEAFF; cdr3_nt: TGTGCCAGCAGCTTAGGTGGGGGCGCGGGCACTGAAGCTTTCTTT
d_call: .; clone_size: few; j_call: TRBJ1-1; v_call: TRBV18; cdr3_aa: CASSPVDSVNTEAFF; cdr3_nt: TGTGCCAGCTCGCCTGTGGACAGCGTGAACACTGAAGCTTTCTTT
d_call: TRBD2; clone_size: few; j_call: TRBJ2-5; v_call: TRBV7-2; cdr3_aa: CASRRTLAGETQYF; cdr3_nt: TGTGCCAGCAGGCGGACACTAGCGGGGGAGACCCAGTACTTC
d_call: .; clone_size: .; j_call: TRBJ2-2; v_call: TRBV4-1; cdr3_aa: CASSPWAGPNTGELFF; cdr3_nt: TGCGCCAGCAGCCCCTGGGCGGGGCCCAACACCGGGGAGCTGTTTTTT
d_call: TRBD1; clone_size: many; j_call: TRBJ1-1; v_call: TRBV5-1; cdr3_aa: CASSLWDRDTEAFF; cdr3_nt: TGCGCCAGCAGCTTGTGGGACAGGGACACTGAAGCTTTCTTT
d_call: .; clone_size: .; j_call: TRBJ2-5; v_call: TRBV25-1; cdr3_aa: CASSHNRGGEETQYF; cdr3_nt: TGTGCCAGCAGCCACAACAGGGGGGGCGAAGAGACCCAGTACTTC
d_call: TRBD1; clone_size: .; j_call: TRBJ2-3; v_call: TRBV25-1; cdr3_aa: CASSAPGTGAYTQYF; cdr3_nt: TGTGCCAGCAGTGCCCCCGGGACAGGGGCTTATACGCAGTATTTT
d_call: TRBD2; clone_size: many; j_call: TRBJ2-1; v_call: TRBV7-2; cdr3_aa: CASSSFASGGSNEQFF; cdr3_nt: TGTGCCAGCAGCTCCTTTGCCAGCGGGGGGTCAAATGAGCAGTTCTTC
d_call: .; clone_size: .; j_call: TRBJ1-3; v_call: TRBV15; cdr3_aa: CATSREQIRSGNTIYF; cdr3_nt: TGTGCCACCAGCCGGGAACAGATCCGCTCTGGAAACACCATATATTTT
d_call: .; clone_size: .; j_call: TRBJ2-7; v_call: TRBV27; cdr3_aa: CASSPSLDPPYEQYF; cdr3_nt: TGTGCCAGCAGTCCCAGCCTAGACCCTCCCTACGAGCAGTACTTC
d_call: .; clone_size: .; j_call: TRBJ2-5; v_call: TRBV28; cdr3_aa: CASSSGVRGETQYF; cdr3_nt: TGTGCCAGCAGTTCCGGGGTCCGGGGAGAGACCCAGTACTTC
d_call: TRBD2; clone_size: .; j_call: TRBJ2-3; v_call: TRBV4-3; cdr3_aa: CASSHGRGVSTDTQYF; cdr3_nt: TGCGCCAGCAGCCACGGCCGGGGGGTGAGCACAGATACGCAGTATTTT
d_call: .; clone_size: few; j_call: TRBJ2-3; v_call: TRBV28; cdr3_aa: CASKKGGMTSTDTQYF; cdr3_nt: TGTGCCAGCAAGAAAGGGGGGATGACTAGCACAGATACGCAGTATTTT
d_call: .; clone_size: few; j_call: TRBJ1-2; v_call: TRBV6-5; cdr3_aa: CASSSRPEGFFGYTF; cdr3_nt: TGTGCCAGCAGTTCTCGACCAGAGGGGTTTTTTGGCTACACCTTC
d_call: .; clone_size: many; j_call: TRBJ1-1; v_call: TRBV7-9; cdr3_aa: CASSLSPRTVSEAFF; cdr3_nt: TGTGCCAGCAGCTTAAGTCCGCGGACTGTCAGTGAAGCTTTCTTT
d_call: .; clone_size: .; j_call: TRBJ1-2; v_call: TRBV4-2; cdr3_aa: CASSQFDRTYGYTF; cdr3_nt: TGTGCCAGCAGCCAGTTTGACAGAACCTATGGCTACACCTTC
d_call: .; clone_size: few; j_call: TRBJ2-3; v_call: TRBV7-7; cdr3_aa: CASSLSPGAGTDTQYF; cdr3_nt: TGTGCCAGCAGCTTGTCCCCGGGGGCCGGGACAGATACGCAGTATTTT
d_call: .; clone_size: .; j_call: TRBJ1-2; v_call: TRBV15; cdr3_aa: CATSRDPSLGYGYTF; cdr3_nt: TGTGCCACCAGCAGAGATCCGAGCCTGGGGTATGGCTACACCTTC
d_call: .; clone_size: .; j_call: TRBJ1-2; v_call: TRBV7-2; cdr3_aa: CASSPPRAYGYTF; cdr3_nt: TGTGCCAGCAGCCCGCCCCGGGCCTATGGCTACACCTTC
d_call: TRBD1; clone_size: .; j_call: TRBJ1-4; v_call: TRBV10-3; cdr3_aa: CAISDPTRTGNEKLFF; cdr3_nt: TGTGCCATCAGTGATCCGACCCGGACAGGGAATGAAAAACTGTTTTTT
d_call: .; clone_size: few; j_call: TRBJ2-7; v_call: TRBV6-2/TRBV6-3; cdr3_aa: CASSDRPYEQYF; cdr3_nt: TGTGCCAGCAGCGACCGACCCTACGAGCAGTACTTC
d_call: .; clone_size: few; j_call: TRBJ2-5; v_call: TRBV6-5; cdr3_aa: CASSYLTATSGETQYF; cdr3_nt: TGTGCCAGCAGTTACCTGACTGCGACCTCTGGGGAGACCCAGTACTTC
d_call: .; clone_size: .; j_call: TRBJ2-4; v_call: TRBV12-3/TRBV12-4; cdr3_aa: CASSFNGNIQYF; cdr3_nt: TGTGCCAGCAGTTTTAATGGAAACATTCAGTACTTC
d_call: .; clone_size: few; j_call: TRBJ2-1; v_call: TRBV24-1; cdr3_aa: CATSDGYNEQFF; cdr3_nt: TGTGCCACCAGTGACGGATACAATGAGCAGTTCTTC
d_call: .; clone_size: few; j_call: TRBJ2-1; v_call: TRBV5-1; cdr3_aa: CASSSAGSYNEQFF; cdr3_nt: TGCGCCAGCAGCTCGGCCGGCTCCTACAATGAGCAGTTCTTC
d_call: TRBD1; clone_size: .; j_call: TRBJ1-4; v_call: TRBV10-3; cdr3_aa: CASRQGENEKLFF; cdr3_nt: TGTGCCTCAAGACAGGGGGAGAATGAAAAACTGTTTTTT
d_call: TRBD1; clone_size: .; j_call: TRBJ2-2; v_call: TRBV12-3/TRBV12-4; cdr3_aa: CASRRTGLTGELFF; cdr3_nt: TGTGCCAGCCGCCGGACAGGGCTCACCGGGGAGCTGTTTTTT
d_call: .; clone_size: .; j_call: TRBJ2-7; v_call: TRBV3-1; cdr3_aa: CASSQELLFEQYF; cdr3_nt: TGTGCCAGCAGCCAAGAACTGTTGTTCGAGCAGTACTTC
d_call: TRBD1; clone_size: few; j_call: TRBJ1-1; v_call: TRBV29-1; cdr3_aa: CSVGARGRTEAFF; cdr3_nt: TGCAGCGTTGGGGCCAGGGGGAGAACTGAAGCTTTCTTT
d_call: TRBD1; clone_size: few; j_call: TRBJ2-2; v_call: TRBV11-2; cdr3_aa: CASSWTGDTGELFF; cdr3_nt: TGTGCCAGCAGCTGGACAGGGGACACCGGGGAGCTGTTTTTT
d_call: .; clone_size: .; j_call: TRBJ1-2; v_call: TRBV6-5; cdr3_aa: CASSVDGAYGYTF; cdr3_nt: TGTGCCAGCAGTGTGGACGGGGCCTATGGCTACACCTTC
d_call: TRBD1; clone_size: few; j_call: TRBJ2-1; v_call: TRBV5-1; cdr3_aa: CASSSGTGLSF; cdr3_nt: TGCGCCAGCAGCTCCGGGACAGGGCTAAGCTTC
d_call: TRBD2; clone_size: .; j_call: TRBJ2-3; v_call: TRBV29-1; cdr3_aa: CSVEEGFAGGTDTQYF; cdr3_nt: TGCAGCGTTGAAGAGGGCTTTGCGGGGGGGACAGATACGCAGTATTTT
d_call: .; clone_size: .; j_call: TRBJ1-1; v_call: TRBV5-6; cdr3_aa: CASRSNRVSEAFF; cdr3_nt: TGTGCCAGCAGATCAAACAGGGTTTCTGAAGCTTTCTTT
d_call: TRBD2; clone_size: .; j_call: TRBJ2-3; v_call: TRBV5-1; cdr3_aa: CASSLPGTSVPDTQYF; cdr3_nt: TGCGCCAGCAGCCTCCCCGGGACTAGTGTCCCAGATACGCAGTATTTT
d_call: TRBD1; clone_size: few; j_call: TRBJ2-1; v_call: TRBV6-2/TRBV6-3; cdr3_aa: CASSYGRGRRNEQFF; cdr3_nt: TGTGCCAGCAGTTACGGTAGGGGGCGCCGGAATGAGCAGTTCTTC
d_call: TRBD1; clone_size: once; j_call: TRBJ2-7; v_call: TRBV9; cdr3_aa: CASSVASGGEYEQYF; cdr3_nt: TGTGCCAGCAGCGTAGCATCAGGGGGCGAGTACGAGCAGTACTTC
d_call: TRBD1; clone_size: many; j_call: TRBJ1-6; v_call: TRBV2; cdr3_aa: CASRGQGGRTPLHF; cdr3_nt: TGTGCCAGCCGGGGACAGGGTGGGAGAACACCCCTCCACTTT
d_call: .; clone_size: .; j_call: TRBJ2-3; v_call: TRBV5-1; cdr3_aa: CASSLDRPSGDTQYF; cdr3_nt: TGCGCCAGCAGCTTGGACAGGCCTAGTGGAGATACGCAGTATTTT
d_call: TRBD2; clone_size: few; j_call: TRBJ2-5; v_call: TRBV14; cdr3_aa: CASSRGGTETQYF; cdr3_nt: TGTGCCAGCAGCCGCGGGGGGACAGAGACCCAGTACTTC
d_call: TRBD1; clone_size: few; j_call: TRBJ2-1; v_call: TRBV7-9; cdr3_aa: CASSSKWDREVNEQFF; cdr3_nt: TGTGCCAGCAGCTCAAAGTGGGACAGGGAGGTCAATGAGCAGTTCTTC
d_call: TRBD2; clone_size: .; j_call: TRBJ2-5; v_call: TRBV2; cdr3_aa: CASRETSGGAQETQYF; cdr3_nt: TGTGCCAGCAGGGAGACTAGCGGGGGAGCGCAAGAGACCCAGTACTTC
d_call: TRBD1; clone_size: few; j_call: TRBJ1-2; v_call: TRBV4-2; cdr3_aa: CASSLWTGERYGYTF; cdr3_nt: TGTGCCAGCAGCCTTTGGACAGGGGAGAGGTATGGCTACACCTTC
d_call: .; clone_size: .; j_call: TRBJ2-6; v_call: TRBV6-2/TRBV6-3; cdr3_aa: CASVGAGANVLTF; cdr3_nt: TGTGCCAGCGTAGGGGCTGGGGCCAACGTCCTGACTTTC